This T cell receptor (beta chain) was identified in a study of cytotoxic CD8 clonotypes in ibrutinib-treated CLL (dated by TCRdb to the early 2020s). Some background on the complete study: The cohort was composed of 10 to 11 relapsed/refractory and roughly 15 treatment-naive patients; IGHV unmutated status was identified in 17 to 18 patients. Responses were partial in some 24 patients and complete in 2; after median 68 months follow-up, around 15 stayed in remission and roughly twelve progressed. Samples at response were collected after a median of roughly 13 months of treatment, with a range of about 6 to 40 months. On average, each sample yielded 250,000 to 300,000 productive templates and 80,000 to 95,000 productive rearrangements. Of the 90 or so participants in the trial, 25 to 30 had longitudinal samples available. Cryopreserved peripheral blood mononuclear cells were collected at three points: before therapy, at response, and at either sustained remission or disease progression. Patients were still on ibrutinib when every remission and progressive disease sample was collected.

Each clonotype received, on average, around 9.6x coverage in deep resolution sequencing performed on a MiSeq, where the target depth lay between 1 in 1 million and 1 in 200,000 T cells. TCR beta libraries were generated with the immunoSEQ hsTCRB Kit. Processing in the source paper ran as follows. The data were analyzed with ImmunoSEQ Analyzer and ImmunoSEQ Data Assistant, and V, D and J gene assignments followed IMGT definitions. Clonality, which ranges from 0 to 1, was calculated as one minus the normalized Shannon entropy of productive rearrangement frequencies. Only overrepresented clonotypes making up at least 0.05% of each patient's repertoire were included in the public clonotype analysis. About twelve repertoires from age-matched healthy donors, obtained from immuneACCESS, served as clonality controls. The clones in this table, taken by TCRdb from immuneACCESS, are in-frame only. Not every clone is retained; where verified, under half of the shortfall comes from an unresolved V gene, and the cause of the rest is unknown. V and J calls and clone size are as listed in that table; D and trimming were resolved from the DNA. In this sample the table shows around 53,000 clones, roughly 54% of which occur a single time. Roughly a quarter of the sample is taken by the ten largest.

What this sample's time point label stands for: progressive disease on ibrutinib. For TCR beta library preparation, roughly 2.2 micrograms of genomic DNA were isolated from cryopreserved PBMCs. High-throughput TCR beta sequencing was performed on longitudinal blood samples from CLL patients receiving ibrutinib monotherapy. The patients took part in an open-label, single-center phase 2 trial of ibrutinib monotherapy. The research as a whole found: Baseline clonality was found to be higher than that of age-matched healthy donors and was strongly correlated with circulating CD8+ T-cell counts. Public clonotypes were rare and either contracted or stayed stable during treatment, and the rise in clonality at ibrutinib response reflected the expansion of private clonotypes. Sampling times were not matched between patients in sustained remission and patients whose disease was progressing, and lymph node repertoires were not examined. Clonality rose at ibrutinib response, remained stable during sustained remission, and dropped back toward baseline at progression.

Turning to this clone: Its antigen is currently not known. Base quality data are lacking; no much larger clone is found one base away.

CDR1 and CDR2 were assigned from the germline V gene as MDHEN and SYDVKM. The CDR3 contains 15 residues, cysteine and phenylalanine counted. Left in the record is the CDR3 DNA by itself, 45 bases read in frame from the first base. At the junction V is shortened by 3 bases and J by 1 base, with 11 bases in between. The receptor comes from a human donor with chronic lymphocytic leukemia. The chain couples TRBV28 to TRBJ2-3, with a tentative D gene TRBD1 over 5 matching bases. Source: PBMCs, taken at disease progression, from a patient treated with ibrutinib. The CDR3 here reads CASSFVGAGTDTQYF. The bases read TGTGCCAGCAGTTTTGTTGGGGCTGGCACAGATACGCAGTATTTT.